This T cell receptor beta chain is from a study of cytomegalovirus exposure and HLA in healthy donors. Study-level background: The 130 or so validation repertoires, a later analysis reported, used the same platform as the 550 to 700 repertoires from the first cohort. Study-wide findings and caveats: Reports described diagnosis of cytomegalovirus status by the classifier as highly specific and sensitive. In vitro confirmation showed a few CMV-associated chains to be CMV antigen specific. The majority of TCR sequences were rare, yet some public TCRs appeared in many donors.

Concerning this clone: Its cognate antigen is unknown.

Germline trimming cut 7 bases from V and 7 bases from J; bases unmatched to any gene: 9. Germline values: CDR1 PRHDT, CDR2 FYEKMQ (reference sequence). This CDR3 spans 14 amino acids. Only in-frame clones appear in the TCRdb table, and some are missing; sequencing was by immunoSEQ multiplex PCR. The repertoire holds 250,000 to 350,000 clones, with nearly 90% as singletons. The sample comprised PBMCs. The source is a man aged 25-45 years in good health and CMV-seronegative. The rearrangement joins TRBV13 to TRBJ2-2; 7 bases map to TRBD2. The CDR3 is CASTPSGMVGELFF. The DNA of the CDR3 is TGTGCCAGCACTCCGAGCGGGATGGTCGGGGAGCTGTTTTTT.